Below are 14 T cell receptor beta chains sequenced from a single sample in a study of blood T cell repertoires in COVID-19. Sequencing was performed with immunoSEQ multiplex PCR; in TCRdb, only in-frame clones are kept and a portion is missing. The sample holds some 150,000 clones, around four fifths seen once. Sequencing was performed on PBMCs or T cells enriched from blood (not recorded which). These receptors all come from a woman between 40 and 50 years old who had recovered from COVID-19.

This CDR3 reads CASIPTGGKTEAFF. CDR3 DNA sequence: TGTGCCAGCATTCCGACAGGGGGCAAAACTGAAGCTTTCTTT. The chain links TRBV6-5 to TRBJ1-1; TRBD1 matches 10 bases. Germline V gives CDR1 MNHEY, CDR2 SVGAGI. The CDR3 sequence is 14 residues long. After removal of 7 bases from V and 5 bases from J, the junction contained 7 bases not matched to a gene.

V and J are TRBV4-1 and TRBJ1-5; 8 bases fit TRBD1. Germline assignment: CDR1 MGHRA and CDR2 YSYEKL. J gave up 2 bases and V 0 bases, and 6 bases lay outside the gene matches. The CDR3 extends over 17 amino acids. DNA of the CDR3: TGCGCCAGCAGCCAAGATCCGGGACAGGTCCGCAATCAGCCCCAGCATTTT. Its translation: CASSQDPGQVRNQPQHF.

This clone was seen more than once but under ten times. The chain has TRBV19 and TRBJ2-7; 10 bases fit TRBD1. CDR1 LNHDA and CDR2 SQIVND come from the germline V gene (reference sequence). The V segment lost 8 bases and the J segment 3 bases; nucleotides outside the gene matches: 1. The length of the CDR3 is 12 residues. The DNA of the CDR3 is TGTGCCAGTGGGGACAGGGGCTACGAGCAGTACTTC. Residues: CASGDRGYEQYF. The complete variable domain, with remaining parts taken from reference TRBV19 and TRBJ2-7, reads DGGITQSPKYLFRKEGQNVTLSCEQNLNHDAMYWYRQDPGQGLRLIYYSQIVNDFQKGDIAEGYSVSREKKESFPLTVTSAQKNPTAFYLCASGDRGYEQYFGPGTRLTVT.

The chain couples TRBV30 to TRBJ2-7, with D perhaps TRBD1 (6 bases). V was shortened by 3 bases and J by 0 bases, with 12 bases between the two germline ends. Looked up from germline, CDR1 is GTSNPN and CDR2 is SVGIG (reference sequence). The CDR3 spans 14 residues. The CDR3 spells CAWRDSPSSYEQYF. The CDR3, as DNA: TGTGCCTGGAGGGACAGTCCAAGCTCCTACGAGCAGTACTTC.

The chain carries TRBV2 and TRBJ1-2; 9 nucleotides line up with TRBD1. CDR3 size: 15 residues. The V and J ends lost 6 bases and 2 bases, in that order; junction bases with no gene match: 7. CDR1 and CDR2 (germline): SNHLY, FYNNEI. CDR3 region: CASRETGTGNYGYTF. The CDR3 DNA reads TGTGCCAGCAGGGAGACCGGGACAGGGAACTATGGCTACACCTTC.

For the CDR3, the DNA is TGTGCCAGCAGCTTAGCAGGACAGGGGATCCCTCTGGGGGCCAACGTCCTGACTTTC. Translation gives CASSLAGQGIPLGANVLTF. The chain uses TRBV7-9 and TRBJ2-6, with TRBD1 matching 9 bases. Germline trimming cut 0 bases from V and 4 bases from J; bases unmatched to any gene: 10. Germline CDR1 is SEHNR and CDR2 is FQNEAQ (reference sequence). The CDR3 totals 19 residues.

The J gene is TRBJ2-5, the V gene TRBV14; D unresolved. Trimming cost V 1 base and J 5 bases, with 8 bases left between them. In germline, CDR1 is SGHDN, CDR2 FVKESK. CDR3 length: 13 residues. As DNA, the CDR3 is TGTGCCAGCAGCCAAGGTGAAGCCGAGACCCAGTACTTC. It yields the protein CASSQGEAETQYF. Drawing the rest from reference TRBV14 and TRBJ2-5, the complete variable domain is EAGVTQFPSHSVIEKGQTVTLRCDPISGHDNLYWYRRVMGKEIKFLLHFVKESKQDESGMPNNRFLAERTGGTYSTLKVQPAELEDSGVYFCASSQGEAETQYFGPGTRLLVL.

To note about this clone: A junction end diverges from the germline sequence, so it may reflect a read error. The chain employs TRBV2 and TRBJ2-7; D might be TRBD1 (5 bases). Germline CDR1 reads SNHLY; CDR2 reads FYNNEI. The CDR3 covers 15 residues. CDR3 in amino acids: CVSRPTGVSSYEQYF. As DNA, the CDR3 is TGTGTCAGCAGACCCACAGGTGTAAGCTCCTACGAGCAGTACTTC.

The chain couples TRBV4-2 to TRBJ2-1, with TRBD2 matching over 7 bases. The V gene end was trimmed by 8 bases and the J gene end by 5 bases; junction bases not matched to a gene: 9. Germline values: CDR1 LGHNA, CDR2 YNFKEQ. The CDR3 is 14 residues long. The CDR3 sequence: CASSWGTNNNEQFF. The CDR3, as DNA: TGTGCCAGCTCCTGGGGGACTAATAACAATGAGCAGTTCTTC.

The chain links TRBV7-9 to TRBJ2-1, with TRBD1 matching over 7 bases. The CDR3 extends over 15 amino acids. The trim removed 5 bases at V and 7 bases at J, leaving 11 bases unmatched. Germline CDR1 and CDR2: SEHNR and FQNEAQ (reference sequence). CDR3 region: CASSPPFRQGNEQFF. The CDR3, as DNA: TGTGCCAGCAGCCCTCCTTTCCGACAGGGTAATGAGCAGTTCTTC.

This clone was observed a few times. The V gene is TRBV4-2, the J gene TRBJ2-1; no clear D. The V and J ends lost 0 bases and 12 bases respectively, with 15 bases between them. The germline V gene has CDR1 LGHNA and CDR2 YNFKEQ. The CDR3 runs 14 residues. Here the CDR3 DNA reads TGTGCCAGCAGCCAAGATGGAATCCTAGTTGGGCAGTTCTTC. Translating gives CASSQDGILVGQFF.

This sequence joins TRBV7-8 and TRBJ1-5; D is possibly TRBD1 (5 bases). CDR1 and CDR2 (germline): SGHVS, FQNEAQ. CDR3 size: 16 residues. Deletions cut 1 base from V and 4 bases from J, with 14 bases between. The DNA for the CDR3 is TGTGCCAGCAGCTTAGTGAGGGACTCTTGGAATCAGCCCCAGCATTTT. Its protein product is CASSLVRDSWNQPQHF.

The chain employs TRBV11-2 and TRBJ2-2, with TRBD1 identical over 8 bases. The V gene end was trimmed by 4 bases and the J gene end by 6 bases; junction bases not matched to a gene: 13. The germline gives CDR1 SGHAT, CDR2 FQNNGV. CDR3 length equals 17 residues. CDR3 sequence (DNA): TGTGCCAGCAGCTCATGGGGTGGGCAGGGGGCGCCCGGGGAGCTGTTTTTT. Its translation is CASSSWGGQGAPGELFF.

V is TRBV3-1 (or the pseudogene TRBV3-2) and J is TRBJ2-2; D is perhaps TRBD1 (6 bases). Deletions cut 1 base from V and 7 bases from J, with 19 bases between. The CDR3 runs to 17 residues. The germline CDR1 and CDR2 sequences are LGHDT and YNNKEL (reference sequence). CDR3 DNA: TGTGCCAGCAGCCAAGGGGGGCCCCGGACCCGGGGCGGGGAGCTGTTTTTT. Its translation is CASSQGGPRTRGGELFF.